The subject of this entry is one T cell receptor (beta chain). The target antigen is unknown. The primer mix had 60 Vbeta and 13 Jbeta primers. The protocol was immunoSEQ multiplex PCR, while the TCRdb copy is restricted to in-frame clones and leaves out a portion. This sample's table has about 120,000 clones. The data derive from a study of cytomegalovirus exposure and HLA in healthy donors. Germline V lookup: CDR1 MGHRA, CDR2 YSYEKL. V dropped 0 bases and J dropped 3; count of bases not matched to a gene: 3. The CDR3 has 15 residues. Study results and limitations: The likely explanation for a cluster of highly shared sequence variants was sequencing artifact. TCR association rates varied by HLA locus in a later analysis, with DRB1 highest and HLA-C lowest.

The sample comprised PBMCs. This chain joins TRBV4-1 and TRBJ2-7; TRBD2 matches 9 bases. The clonotype comes from a woman in her forties in good health and CMV-seropositive. The CDR3 spells CASSQDGTSSYEQYF. The CDR3 DNA reads TGCGCCAGCAGCCAAGACGGGACTAGCAGCTACGAGCAGTACTTC.